The rows below give T cell receptor beta chains drawn from one sample of a study of PD-1 blockade in classical Hodgkin lymphoma. Using immunoSEQ multiplex PCR, the repertoire was profiled, and TCRdb retains in-frame clones only, with some absent. The sample holds about 24,000 clones, around 84% seen once. The specimen comprised peripheral blood mononuclear cells (PBMCs), sampled before the fourth cycle of nivolumab. The receptor set was obtained from a human donor with classical Hodgkin lymphoma. The CDR3 runs from the conserved cysteine through the conserved F or W. D genes are given only for firm matches. Expanded clones are given a class, and other clones once, few, many or no size at all.

d_gene	abundance	j_gene	v_gene	CDR3nt	CDR3aa
.	.	TRBJ2-3	TRBV10-1	TGCGCCAGCAGTGATCCCATAGGAGAGGATACGCAGTATTTT	CASSDPIGEDTQYF
.	once	TRBJ2-7	TRBV5-1	TGCGCCAGCAGCTCAGAGGTCACCGGCTACGAGCAGTACTTC	CASSSEVTGYEQYF
TRBD2	.	TRBJ2-5	TRBV9	TGTGCCAGCAGCCCAAGCGGGGGTGCGGGGGAGACCCAGTACTTC	CASSPSGGAGETQYF
.	few	TRBJ2-3	TRBV7-9	TGTGCCAGCAGCGGTGCAGATACGCAGTATTTT	CASSGADTQYF
TRBD2	.	TRBJ2-2	TRBV9	TGTGCCAGCACCTTCGGGACTAGCTGTTCTCACACCGGGGAGCTGTTTTTT	CASTFGTSCSHTGELFF
.	.	TRBJ1-3	TRBV7-2	TGTGCCAGCAGCACCCGACAGGCCTACTCTGGAAACACCATATATTTT	CASSTRQAYSGNTIYF
TRBD1	.	TRBJ2-7	TRBV4-3	TGCGCCAGCAGCCTAAAAGGAGGTGTCAGGGGGTCTCCTTACGAGCAGTACTTC	CASSLKGGVRGSPYEQYF
.	.	TRBJ2-3	TRBV5-1	TGCGCCAGCAGCTTGGATACGGGACCGGCAGATACGCAGTATTTT	CASSLDTGPADTQYF
.	.	TRBJ1-5	TRBV5-8	TGTGCCAGCACCCCCCGGGAAGCATATAGCAATCAGCCCCAGCATTTT	CASTPREAYSNQPQHF
TRBD1	.	TRBJ1-6	TRBV28	TGTGCCAGCAGTCCGGGACAGGGTTATAGGGCCCTCCACTTT	CASSPGQGYRALHF
.	once	TRBJ2-7	TRBV9	TGTGCCAGCAGCCCTCACTCGGGGCTCTCCTACGAGCAGTACTTC	CASSPHSGLSYEQYF
TRBD2	once	TRBJ2-1	TRBV2	TGTGCCAGCAGTGGAAGCGCTAGCGGGGTCGGTCGGCAGTTCTTC	CASSGSASGVGRQFF
.	.	TRBJ1-1	TRBV27	TGTGCCAGCAGCGTGGATTCAGGCCCGGGGACTGAAGCTTTCTTT	CASSVDSGPGTEAFF
.	.	TRBJ2-7	TRBV5-4	TGTGCCAGCAGCTCCGACGGAGTCGAGCAGTACTTC	CASSSDGVEQYF
TRBD1	.	TRBJ1-5	TRBV28	TGTGCCAGCAGTTTTGGCCCGGGACAGGGGTATCAGCCCCAGCATTTT	CASSFGPGQGYQPQHF
.	.	TRBJ1-4	TRBV4-2	TGTGCCAGCAGCCAAGATTACATAACCGGGCCCCAAGTGGAACTGTTTTTT	CASSQDYITGPQVELFF
.	.	TRBJ1-2	TRBV28	TGTGCCAGCAGTCCCAACTACCGGTATGGCTACACCTTC	CASSPNYRYGYTF